A single T cell receptor beta chain is shown here with its context. What it binds is unknown. TCRdb keeps only in-frame clones here, not all; method: immunoSEQ multiplex PCR. The sample has some 100,000 clones; about nine tenths are singletons. This specimen comes from a study of OX40 agonist ivuxolimab in advanced cancers. Study-wide findings and caveats: Relatively little clonal expansion, among the lowest observed, appeared in partial responders at 0.1-3.0 mg/kg. Which antigen the expanded peripheral T cells recognized is unknown.

Trimming shortened V by 5 bases and J by 7 bases, and 17 bases separated the two germline ends. Per the germline V gene, CDR1 is SGHTA and CDR2 is FQGNSA. The length of the CDR3 is 15 residues. The TCR originated in an adult with an advanced solid tumor such as melanoma, head and neck, liver or kidney cancer. The chain carries TRBV7-2 and TRBJ2-2; D uncertain. The sequences come from CD4+ or CD8+ T cells sorted from blood, collected in a trial of the OX40 agonist ivuxolimab. CDR3 loop: CASSLRLGQIGELFF. The CDR3 region has the DNA TGTGCCAGCAGCCTCCGCCTAGGGCAAATCGGGGAGCTGTTTTTT.